Following are 21 T cell receptor beta chains from one sample sequenced in a study of shared T cell receptors in the human thymus. Profiling relied on immunoSEQ multiplex PCR, and the TCRdb table lists in-frame clones only, not all of them. The sample consists of hundreds of thousands of clones, around 87% of them appearing once. The same sample was also studied in work on human thymus T cells.

The sequenced sample was thymocytes. Receptors were obtained from a boy under two years old with a congenital heart defect.

This chain uses TRBV6-5 with TRBJ2-5, with 8 bases fitting TRBD1. The CDR3 totals 14 residues. V was clipped by 6 bases and J by 1 base; unmatched bases: 4. Germline CDR1 MNHEY, CDR2 SVGAGI. The CDR3 region has the DNA TGTGCCAGCAGGGAGACAGGGGCCCAAGAGACCCAGTACTTC. It yields the protein CASRETGAQETQYF.

The chain uses TRBV6-5 and TRBJ1-2, with unresolved D. Deletions cut 6 bases from V and 8 bases from J, with 13 bases between. CDR1 and CDR2 from the germline V gene are MNHEY and SVGAGI. The CDR3 consists of 12 residues. The CDR3 sequence: CASSYRLGGYTF. CDR3 nucleotides: TGTGCCAGCAGCTACAGACTCGGCGGCTACACCTTC.

In DNA, the CDR3 is TGCGCCAGCACCCCGGCCACAGCTGAATCTGGCTACACCTTC. Amino acid sequence: CASTPATAESGYTF. The chain recombines TRBV5-1 with TRBJ1-2; D gene unclear. Trimming left V 6 bases short and J 7 bases short, with 19 bases between. CDR3 length: 14 residues. Germline V CDR1 and CDR2: SGHRS, YFSETQ.

The chain employs TRBV6-5 and TRBJ1-2, with TRBD1 identical over 8 bases. The V gene's germline CDR1 is MNHEY and CDR2 SVGAGI. With V trimmed by 5 bases and J by 7 bases, 9 bases remained unmatched. The CDR3 loop spans 14 amino acids. The CDR3 spells CASSTRGQGGGYTF. The CDR3 DNA sequence: TGTGCCAGCAGTACCCGTGGACAGGGAGGTGGCTACACCTTC.

The gene calls are TRBV4-3 and TRBJ2-3; D gene uncertain. The V gene lost 2 bases and the J gene lost 4 bases, with 10 bases spanning the gap. The CDR3 is made up of 14 amino acids. The germline V gene has CDR1 LGHNA and CDR2 YSLEER. DNA of the CDR3: TGCGCCAGCAGCCAATCAAGTCGGGCAGATACGCAGTATTTT. Its translation is CASSQSSRADTQYF.

The rearrangement uses TRBV29-1 and TRBJ1-5; D is ambiguous. Germline CDR1 is SQVTM and CDR2 is ANQGSEA. CDR3 length: 14 amino acids. Trimming took 4 bases from V and 2 from J, leaving 12 bases between them. CDR3 bases: TGCAGCGTTGGGGGAGTGTCGGGCAATCAGCCCCAGCATTTT. Amino acid sequence: CSVGGVSGNQPQHF.

The chain employs TRBV11-3 and TRBJ2-2, with TRBD1 matching 8 bases. The CDR3 spans 17 residues. Germline-derived CDR1 and CDR2 are SGHNT and YENEEA. V was pared by 0 bases and J by 0 bases, with 3 bases of the junction left unmatched. CDR3 region: CASSLDRQGTNTGELFF. CDR3 in DNA: TGTGCCAGCAGCTTAGACAGACAGGGGACGAACACCGGGGAGCTGTTTTTT.

This clone was recorded once. V gene TRBV15 combines with J gene TRBJ2-3; possible D gene TRBD2, 6 bases. Trimming stripped 8 bases from V and 7 bases from J, with 22 bases between. Germline V lookup: CDR1 LNHNV, CDR2 YYDKDF (reference sequence). This CDR3 contains 15 residues. The CDR3 DNA sequence: TGTGCCACCGGAGGGGACCTCCACAACCTAAATACGCAGTATTTT. This codes for CATGGDLHNLNTQYF.

The chain combines TRBV12-5 with TRBJ1-4, with 7 bases identical to TRBD1. The V segment lost 1 base and the J segment 5 bases; nucleotides outside the gene matches: 4. CDR1 LGHNT and CDR2 FRNRAP come from the germline V gene. This CDR3 comprises 15 residues. CDR3 sequence reads: CASGLGGDRNEKLFF. CDR3 coding DNA: TGTGCTAGTGGTTTGGGGGGGGACAGAAATGAAAAACTGTTTTTT.

The V and J genes are TRBV27 and TRBJ2-1; TRBD1 agrees at 9 bases. Germline-derived CDR1 and CDR2 are MNHEY and SMNVEV (reference sequence). The CDR3 totals 15 residues. The junction had 4 bases not matched to a gene; V was cut back by 4 bases and J by 3 bases. The CDR3 DNA reads as TGTGCCAGCAGTTCGACAGGGGGTCTCTACAATGAGCAGTTCTTC. Translated, it gives CASSSTGGLYNEQFF.

V and J are TRBV2 and TRBJ2-7, with TRBD1 matching 11 bases. The CDR3 contains 15 residues. The V gene end was trimmed by 6 bases and the J gene end by 2 bases; junction bases not matched to a gene: 6. CDR1 is SNHLY and CDR2 is FYNNEI in the germline V gene. The CDR3 spells CASSGGGQGAYEQYF. The CDR3 nucleotides read TGTGCCAGCAGCGGCGGGGGACAGGGGGCCTACGAGCAGTACTTC.

The rearrangement uses TRBV29-1 and TRBJ2-7, with a weak D call TRBD2 (5 bases). From germline, CDR1 is SQVTM and CDR2 ANQGSEA. V lost 3 bases and J lost 4, with 10 bases in between. The CDR3 is 12 amino acids. CDR3 amino acids: CSVEEVGYEQYF. The CDR3 coding sequence is TGCAGCGTTGAGGAGGTGGGGTACGAGCAGTACTTC.

This clone was counted only a few times. The chain links TRBV4-2 to TRBJ2-7, with D perhaps matching TRBD2 (5 bases). The germline V gene has CDR1 LGHNA and CDR2 YNFKEQ. CDR3 length: 17 residues. Trimming took off 0 bases at V and 1 base at J, with 16 bases between the two ends. The CDR3 bases are TGTGCCAGCAGCCAAGAGGGTAACGGGGTGATATCCTACGAGCAGTACTTC. This translates into CASSQEGNGVISYEQYF.

This rearrangement joins TRBV5-1 to TRBJ2-1; tentative D call: TRBD2 (5 bases). Germline V gene lookup returns CDR1 SGHRS and CDR2 YFSETQ. The CDR3 is made up of 15 amino acids. V shed 1 base and J shed 8 bases, with 16 bases lying between them. The CDR3 DNA follows: TGCGCCAGCAGCTTGTTGAGGGCCAGTATCGATGAGCAGTTCTTC. It codes for CASSLLRASIDEQFF.

This clone occurred once. The CDR3 sequence: CARFREHF. CDR3 nucleotide sequence: TGTGCCAGGTTCCGGGAGCATTTT. J is TRBJ1-5 and V is TRBV19; D ambiguous. This CDR3 is 8 amino acids long. The V gene lost 9 bases and the J gene lost 14 bases, with 8 bases spanning the gap. From germline, CDR1 is LNHDA and CDR2 SQIVND (reference sequence).

The gene calls are TRBV30 and TRBJ1-5; the match to TRBD1 covers 7 bases. The V segment lost 0 bases and the J segment 6 bases; nucleotides outside the gene matches: 8. Germline V gene data show CDR1 as GTSNPN and CDR2 as SVGIG (reference sequence). This CDR3 region has 15 residues. CDR3 nucleotide sequence: TGTGCCTGGAGTGTTGGCGACAGGGTAGGTCAGCCCCAGCATTTT. Its translation: CAWSVGDRVGQPQHF.

The chain links TRBV30 to TRBJ2-3, with D perhaps matching TRBD1 (6 bases). V lost 4 bases to trimming and J lost 4 bases, with 15 bases between them. The germline CDR1 and CDR2 sequences are GTSNPN and SVGIG (reference sequence). CDR3 length: 14 amino acids. The CDR3 bases are TGTGCCTGGAAAACAGGGTTTGCTCCAGATACGCAGTATTTT. It translates to CAWKTGFAPDTQYF.

The chain joins TRBV6-5 to TRBJ2-3, with D possibly being TRBD1 (6 bases). CDR1 is MNHEY and CDR2 is SVGAGI in the germline V gene. The CDR3 runs 14 residues. Trimming stripped 5 bases from V and 0 bases from J, with 9 bases between. CDR3 in DNA: TGTGCCAGCAGTCACAGGGTTAGCACAGATACGCAGTATTTT. Its protein product is CASSHRVSTDTQYF.

V usage is TRBV28 and J usage is TRBJ2-2; 9 nucleotides line up with TRBD1. V shed 6 bases, J shed 2 bases, and the junction held 4 bases outside the gene matches. The CDR3 is 15 amino acids. Per germline, CDR1 MDHEN and CDR2 SYDVKM. In nucleotides, the CDR3 is TGTGCCAGCAGGAAACAGGGGGCTAACACCGGGGAGCTGTTTTTT. This gives the protein CASRKQGANTGELFF. Variable domain in full (rest from reference TRBV28 and TRBJ2-2): DVKVTQSSRYLVKRTGEKVFLECVQDMDHENMFWYRQDPGLGLRLIYFSYDVKMKEKGDIPEGYSVSREKKERFSLILESASTNQTSMYLCASRKQGANTGELFFGEGSRLTVL.

This chain links TRBV4-1 with TRBJ2-7; 9 nucleotides match TRBD1. Germline assignment: CDR1 MGHRA and CDR2 YSYEKL. Losses at the gene ends were 4 bases for V and 5 bases for J; bases not matched to a gene: 6. This CDR3 comprises 14 residues. The CDR3 DNA reads as TGCGCCAGCAGCCGGGACAGGGATGGGAACGAGCAGTACTTC. Translating gives CASSRDRDGNEQYF.

This clone has only a few counts. The chain employs TRBV10-3 and TRBJ2-5, with TRBD1 matching over 9 bases. The junction had 8 bases not matched to a gene; V was cut back by 5 bases and J by 1 base. Germline loops: CDR1 ENHRY, CDR2 SYGVKD. The CDR3 spans 16 residues. The CDR3 reads CAISHADRGSQETQYF. The CDR3 DNA sequence: TGTGCCATCAGTCACGCCGACAGGGGGTCCCAAGAGACCCAGTACTTC.